The sequence of this T cell receptor beta chain was determined in a study of spatial heterogeneity in lung cancer. Study overall: The average count in raw reads for each unique TCR and UMI combination exceeded 9.5 appearances.

This clonotype is categorized as medium-sized. Its antigen is unidentified. The size of this beta chain means little, since it is a stray read in a library made for alpha chains. The CDR3 is 16 residues long. Losses at the gene ends were 2 bases for V and 3 bases for J; bases not matched to a gene: 9. In germline, CDR1 is SGDLS, CDR2 YYNGEE. Points from the study as a whole: Mutation tallies in tumors tracked expanded intratumoral alpha and beta TCR counts.

Documented time point: sample taken at primary tumor resection. The authors sequenced whole RNA from tumor, nontumor lung or frozen PBMC without sorting. Every TCR cDNA molecule bore its own unique molecular identifier. TCRdb called the 5' RACE reads again in MiXCR, with one record for every CDR3 protein. The repertoire consists of 4,000 or so distinct CDR3 sequences, with over 6% occurring once and the leading ten covering around 18%. This specimen was lung tumor tissue, taken at surgery. The gene calls are TRBV9 and TRBJ2-7; 9 bases are shared with TRBD1. This TCR came from a male donor with early-stage non-small cell lung cancer. CDR3 amino acids: CASSVRSRDRDYEQYF. CDR3 DNA: TGTGCCAGCAGCGTTCGGTCCCGGGACAGGGACTACGAGCAGTACTTC.